These 7 T cell receptor beta chains originate from one sample sequenced in a study of identical twins. MiXCR, run by TCRdb on the 5' RACE reads, gives a single entry per CDR3 protein. The data contain approximately 190,000 distinct CDR3 sequences, more than 15% of them singletons. The sample also formed part of further work on T cells expressing NK-cell markers.

What was sequenced was CD8+ T cells sorted from blood. Receptors originate from a young woman in good health.

This clonotype was picked up a small number of times. The genes are TRBV2 and TRBJ2-2, with a tentative D call TRBD1 (5 bases). The CDR3 runs to 12 residues. The germline V and J ends were trimmed by 10 bases and 6 bases, with 12 bases remaining between them. Germline lookup yields CDR1 SNHLY and CDR2 FYNNEI. CDR3 protein: CAIPQGSGELFF. CDR3 coding DNA: TGTGCCATACCTCAGGGATCCGGGGAGCTGTTTTTT.

The rearrangement links TRBV11-2 to TRBJ2-3; D gene ambiguous. Germline V gives CDR1 SGHAT, CDR2 FQNNGV. The V end was cut by 1 base, the J end by 1 base, with 9 bases between. The CDR3 is 15 amino acids. Here the CDR3 DNA reads TGTGCCAGCAGCTTAGGTACAGCCCGCACAGATACGCAGTATTTT. Encoded protein: CASSLGTARTDTQYF.

The V call is TRBV9, the J call TRBJ2-6, with 8 bases that match TRBD2. The CDR3 has 18 amino acids. Germline V gives CDR1 SGDLS, CDR2 YYNGEE. V was pared by 3 bases and J by 2 bases, with 10 bases of the junction left unmatched. CDR3 residues: CASSADRSGRTGANVLTF. The DNA of the CDR3 is TGTGCCAGCAGCGCGGATAGGAGCGGGAGAACTGGGGCCAACGTCCTGACTTTC.

The V and J genes are TRBV29-1 and TRBJ2-5; the D gene could be TRBD1 or TRBD2 (5 bases each). V was trimmed by 4 bases and J by 3 bases, leaving 24 bases between them. CDR3 length: 17 residues. Germline V lookup: CDR1 SQVTM, CDR2 ANQGSEA. CDR3 loop: CSVVSRGAGSQEETQYF. CDR3 nucleotides: TGCAGCGTTGTATCTCGAGGGGCAGGCTCCCAGGAAGAGACCCAGTACTTC.

This clonotype was seen a few times. This may be a read error: a much more frequent sequence differs by one nucleotide. The rearrangement joins TRBV14 to TRBJ2-2; the D is unclear. Germline CDR1 and CDR2: SGHDN and FVKESK. Trimming stripped 3 bases from V and 4 bases from J, with 6 bases between. The CDR3 is 13 amino acids. The CDR3 nucleotides are TGTGCCAGCAGCCACGGCCCCACCGGGGAGCTGTTTTTT. This codes for CASSHGPTGELFF. Full variable domain (missing parts from reference TRBV14 and TRBJ2-2): EAGVTQFPSHSVIEKGQTVTLRCDPISGHDNLYWYRRVMGKEIKFLLHFVKESKQDESGMPNNRFLAERTGGTYSTLKVQPAELEDSGVYFCASSHGPTGELFFGEGSRLTVL.

The V gene is TRBV29-1, the J gene TRBJ2-7; D gene ambiguous. The V and J ends lost 0 bases and 1 base respectively, with 10 bases between them. The CDR3 length is 14 residues. Germline V CDR1 and CDR2: SQVTM, ANQGSEA. The CDR3 protein is CSVEDRTSSYEQYF. The CDR3 bases are TGCAGCGTTGAAGACAGAACCTCTTCCTACGAGCAGTACTTC.

The chain uses TRBV7-8 and TRBJ2-1; tentative D call: TRBD2 (6 bases). This CDR3 spans 11 amino acids. The germline V and J ends were trimmed by 11 bases and 8 bases, with 13 bases remaining between them. Germline V gene lookup returns CDR1 SGHVS and CDR2 FQNEAQ. CDR3 nucleotide sequence: TGTGCCTCGACTAGTCTCGATGAGCAGTTCTTC. Translation gives CASTSLDEQFF.